One and the same sample provided the 15 T cell receptor beta chains below, sequenced in a study of blood T cell repertoires in COVID-19. The table came from immunoSEQ multiplex PCR; TCRdb's copy has only in-frame clones and leaves some out. The sample has 210,000 or so clones, less than 85% seen once; the top ten hold around an eighth. Sequences were obtained from peripheral blood. The receptor set was obtained from a man aged 50-59 years who had recovered from COVID-19.

The chain employs TRBV5-6 and TRBJ2-1; 10 nucleotides align to TRBD2. Germline V lookup: CDR1 SGHDT, CDR2 YYEEEE. V lost 0 bases, J lost 2 bases, and 2 bases stayed unmatched. The CDR3 sequence is 16 residues long. The CDR3 reads CASSLEGLATYNEQFF. The CDR3 bases are TGTGCCAGCAGCTTGGAGGGACTAGCGACCTACAATGAGCAGTTCTTC.

The CDR3 DNA reads TGCGCCAGCAGCGCGGGTATCGGCTACACCTTC. Translated, it gives CASSAGIGYTF. The J gene is TRBJ1-2, the V gene TRBV4-1; D gene unclear. Germline CDR1 reads MGHRA; CDR2 reads YSYEKL. The CDR3 has 11 residues. Trimming left V 5 bases short and J 8 bases short, with 9 bases between.

The chain combines TRBV7-2 with TRBJ2-1, with TRBD2 matching over 8 bases. Trimming took 8 bases from V and 4 from J; bases not matched to a gene: 13. The germline V gene has CDR1 SGHTA and CDR2 FQGNSA. The CDR3 runs to 16 residues. The CDR3 DNA reads TGTGCCAGCTTCCCTGGGGCTAGCGGGCCGTACAATGAGCAGTTCTTC. As protein: CASFPGASGPYNEQFF.

This chain links TRBV30 with TRBJ1-3; D unresolved. CDR1 is GTSNPN, CDR2 SVGIG, per germline (reference sequence). This CDR3 spans 12 amino acids. The CDR3 sequence is CALVISGNTIYF. The CDR3 coding sequence is TGTGCGTTAGTAATCTCTGGAAACACCATATATTTT. The full variable domain, with the rest looked up from reference TRBV30 and TRBJ1-3, is SQTIHQWPATLVQPVGSPLSLECTVEGTSNPNLYWYRQAAGRGLQLLFYSVGIGQISSEVPQNLSASRPQDRQFILSSKKLLLSDSGFYLCALVISGNTIYFGEGSWLTVV.

The V and J genes are TRBV7-2 and TRBJ2-2, with TRBD2 matching over 7 bases. This CDR3 contains 16 residues. The germline V gene encodes CDR1 SGHTA and CDR2 FQGNSA. The V segment lost 5 bases and the J segment 2 bases; nucleotides outside the gene matches: 8. CDR3 protein: CASSRLSGGNTGELFF. The CDR3 DNA reads TGTGCCAGCAGCAGACTATCGGGGGGAAACACCGGGGAGCTGTTTTTT.

This CDR3 is CASSLNSGWAETQYF. CDR3 in DNA: TGTGCCAGCAGCTTGAATAGCGGGTGGGCTGAGACCCAGTACTTC. The V gene is TRBV5-5, the J gene TRBJ2-5; 7 bases align to TRBD2. Germline V gene data show CDR1 as SGHKS and CDR2 as YYEKEE (reference sequence). Germline trimming cut 1 base from V and 5 bases from J; bases unmatched to any gene: 8. The CDR3 is made up of 15 amino acids.

The genes are TRBV2 and TRBJ1-2; D is undetermined. V was shortened by 4 bases and J by 7 bases, with 10 bases between the two germline ends. CDR3 size: 12 residues. Germline loops: CDR1 SNHLY, CDR2 FYNNEI. The chain's CDR3 is CASSVLTAGYTF. CDR3 bases: TGTGCCAGCAGTGTACTAACGGCTGGCTACACCTTC.

This clone has just one count. The chain combines TRBV28 with TRBJ1-1, with D perhaps TRBD1 (6 bases). Germline V gene lookup returns CDR1 MDHEN and CDR2 SYDVKM. This CDR3 region has 12 residues. With 7 bases removed from V and 4 bases from J, the gap between germline ends came to 10 bases. DNA of the CDR3: TGTGCCAGCACCGAAGGGGGCACTGAAGCTTTCTTT. Translating gives CASTEGGTEAFF.

The chain uses TRBV3-1 (or the pseudogene TRBV3-2) and TRBJ1-1; D is ambiguous. Trimming left V 4 bases short and J 1 base short, with 31 bases between. The CDR3 sequence is 21 residues long. The germline CDR1 and CDR2 sequences are LGHDT and YNNKEL (reference sequence). The CDR3 spells CASSPPSLRQAPFWGNTEAFF. CDR3 in DNA: TGTGCCAGCAGCCCACCTAGCCTAAGACAAGCCCCCTTTTGGGGGAACACTGAAGCTTTCTTT.

V and J are TRBV4-1 and TRBJ1-1; TRBD1 might be the D (6 bases). The CDR3 runs to 13 residues. V lost 2 bases to trimming and J lost 5 bases, with 9 bases between them. The germline CDR1 and CDR2 sequences are MGHRA and YSYEKL. The CDR3 sequence is CASSQRQGTEAFF. The DNA of the CDR3 is TGCGCCAGCAGCCAACGTCAGGGGACTGAAGCTTTCTTT.

This clone turned up a few times. The rearrangement uses TRBV7-2 and TRBJ1-5; perhaps TRBD1 as D (5 bases). Germline V gene sequence: CDR1 SGHTA, CDR2 FQGNSA. The CDR3 runs to 15 residues. V gave up 1 base and J gave up 5 bases, with 12 bases separating them. The CDR3 DNA sequence: TGTGCCAGCAGCTTAGGGTTTGGGGCGCATCAGCCCCAGCATTTT. Its protein is CASSLGFGAHQPQHF.

The rearrangement uses TRBV29-1 and TRBJ2-2, with D maybe TRBD1 (6 bases). Germline loops: CDR1 SQVTM, CDR2 ANQGSEA. The CDR3 loop spans 14 amino acids. The germline V and J ends were trimmed by 4 bases and 6 bases, with 15 bases remaining between them. The DNA of the CDR3 is TGCAGCGTTGGTCGTCAGGGGCAAGCCGGGGAGCTGTTTTTT. It specifies CSVGRQGQAGELFF.

This chain joins TRBV7-9 and TRBJ2-2, with 7 bases that match TRBD2. Germline loops: CDR1 SEHNR, CDR2 FQNEAQ (reference sequence). J lost 5 bases, V lost 5 bases, and 17 bases had no gene match. This CDR3 comprises 18 residues. This chain's CDR3 is CASSGKPGLREFTGELFF. CDR3 DNA sequence: TGTGCCAGCAGCGGAAAACCGGGACTACGAGAGTTTACCGGGGAGCTGTTTTTT.

V and J are TRBV19 and TRBJ2-2; unclear D gene. This CDR3 has 12 amino acids. Trimming took 5 bases from V and 7 from J, leaving 8 bases between them. In germline, CDR1 is LNHDA, CDR2 SQIVND (reference sequence). The CDR3 DNA reads TGTGCCAGTAGTCGTCGTATCGGGGAGCTGTTTTTT. Translating gives CASSRRIGELFF.

V and J are TRBV5-4 and TRBJ2-2, with D tentatively TRBD2 (6 bases). The germline V gene encodes CDR1 SGHNT and CDR2 YYREEE (reference sequence). The CDR3 is 13 residues long. Trimming shortened V by 7 bases and J by 4 bases, and 11 bases separated the two germline ends. CDR3 sequence reads: CASSGGLTGELFF. The CDR3 nucleotides are TGTGCCAGCTCCGGGGGACTCACCGGGGAGCTGTTTTTT.